This TCR beta chain was retrieved from a study of blood T cell repertoires in COVID-19. Using immunoSEQ multiplex PCR, the repertoire was profiled, and TCRdb retains in-frame clones only, with some absent. The sample lists about 480,000 clones, 88% occurring once. The CDR3 totals 17 residues. Deletions cut 0 bases from V and 2 bases from J, with 16 bases between. In germline, CDR1 is SGDLS, CDR2 YYNGEE. What the recovered Cohort 3 donors had was two negative PCRs, clearance, or symptom resolution. The sequence was collected from a woman aged 40 to 50 who had recovered from COVID-19. Sequenced sample: PBMCs or T cells enriched from blood (not recorded which). The chain recombines TRBV9 with TRBJ2-3, with D uncertain. The CDR3 sequence is CASSVAIPSASTDTQYF. Written as DNA, the CDR3 is TGTGCCAGCAGCGTAGCTATACCTAGTGCATCCACAGATACGCAGTATTTT. Full variable domain (outside the CDR3, taken from reference TRBV9 and TRBJ2-3): DSGVTQTPKHLITATGQRVTLRCSPRSGDLSVYWYQQSLDQGLQFLIQYYNGEERAKGNILERFSAQQFPDLHSELNLSSLELGDSALYFCASSVAIPSASTDTQYFGPGTRLTVL.